Shown below are 31 T cell receptor beta chains from a single sample sequenced in a study of T cell responses to AZD1222 COVID-19 vaccine. Repertoires were generated with immunoSEQ multiplex PCR, while TCRdb's copy carries only in-frame clones and drops some. This table has about 150,000 clones, around 85% appearing once. Specimen: peripheral blood, collected on day 0 of AZD1222 vaccination. These receptors originate from an adult in good health.

As for this clone: Other DNA sequences of this sample code for an identical CDR3. The chain couples TRBV7-9 to TRBJ1-1; possibly TRBD1 for D (5 bases). The CDR3 is 15 amino acids. Per germline, CDR1 SEHNR and CDR2 FQNEAQ (reference sequence). V lost 2 bases to trimming and J lost 4 bases, with 14 bases between them. The CDR3 DNA reads TGTGCCAGCAGCTTAAGGGGAGTGGGACTCACTGAAGCTTTCTTT. It encodes CASSLRGVGLTEAFF.

Here the CDR3 reads CASSLGGSAEAETQYF. CDR3 DNA: TGTGCCAGCAGCTTAGGCGGATCAGCGGAGGCAGAGACCCAGTACTTC. The V gene is TRBV7-6, the J gene TRBJ2-5; tentative D call: TRBD2 (5 bases). The CDR3 loop spans 16 amino acids. Germline loops: CDR1 SGHVS, CDR2 FNYEAQ. The ends were cut back, 1 base at V and 4 bases at J, with 16 bases in the middle.

V and J are TRBV27 and TRBJ2-7; a weak D match, TRBD2 (6 bases). CDR1 MNHEY and CDR2 SMNVEV come from the germline V gene (reference sequence). Trimming took 6 bases from V and 4 from J, leaving 7 bases between them. The CDR3 loop spans 11 amino acids. CDR3 bases: TGTGCCAGCAGCGGGGGATACGAGCAGTACTTC. It specifies CASSGGYEQYF.

V gene TRBV12-3 or TRBV12-4 combines with J gene TRBJ2-1; 10 nucleotides line up with TRBD1. V shed 10 bases and J 8 bases; nucleotides not matched to a gene: 8. The length of the CDR3 is 13 residues. The CDR3 sequence: CATRDRGMDEQFF. CDR3 coding DNA: TGTGCCACCCGGGACAGGGGTATGGATGAGCAGTTCTTC.

This clone has just one count. The chain employs TRBV5-4 and TRBJ1-1, with 7 positions matching TRBD1. CDR3 length equals 14 residues. In germline, CDR1 is SGHNT, CDR2 YYREEE (reference sequence). The J segment lost 8 bases and the V segment lost 0 bases, leaving 7 bases of the junction unmatched. The CDR3 loop is CASSLAGTEGEAFF. As DNA, the CDR3 is TGTGCCAGCAGCTTGGCCGGGACAGAGGGAGAAGCTTTCTTT.

V gene TRBV6-5 combines with J gene TRBJ2-5, with no clear D. CDR3 length equals 14 residues. Trimming shortened V by 5 bases and J by 2 bases, and 12 bases separated the two germline ends. Germline V gene sequence: CDR1 MNHEY, CDR2 SVGAGI. The CDR3 DNA reads TGTGCCAGCAGTCTACTTTCAGGTCAAGAGACCCAGTACTTC. It codes for CASSLLSGQETQYF.

The rearrangement uses TRBV13 and TRBJ1-1; 10 bases are shared with TRBD1. The CDR3 totals 16 residues. The germline gives CDR1 PRHDT, CDR2 FYEKMQ (reference sequence). The junction had 8 bases not matched to a gene; V was cut back by 3 bases and J by 4 bases. CDR3 bases: TGTGCCAGCAGCTTCAACCTTGGACAGGGGGGCACTGAAGCTTTCTTT. As protein: CASSFNLGQGGTEAFF.

This chain joins TRBV15 and TRBJ1-1; TRBD1 matches 8 bases. In germline, CDR1 is LNHNV, CDR2 YYDKDF (reference sequence). CDR3 length: 16 residues. V lost 1 base and J lost 3; bases outside the gene matches: 7. CDR3 residues: CATSRAHGQGYTEAFF. CDR3 coding DNA: TGTGCCACCAGCAGAGCGCACGGACAGGGATACACTGAAGCTTTCTTT.

V and J are TRBV11-2 and TRBJ2-2; the match to TRBD2 covers 8 bases. The length of the CDR3 is 17 residues. Germline V gene data show CDR1 as SGHAT and CDR2 as FQNNGV. The junction had 13 bases not matched to a gene; V was cut back by 5 bases and J by 5 bases. CDR3 nucleotide sequence: TGTGCCAGCAGCCCGACCCGCGGGGGGCTCTGGACCGGGGAGCTGTTTTTT. Translated: CASSPTRGGLWTGELFF.

In DNA, the CDR3 is TGTGCCAGCAGCTATCGGGGTCACCAAAACATTCAGTACTTC. Its translation is CASSYRGHQNIQYF. The rearrangement uses TRBV7-2 and TRBJ2-4; weak D call: TRBD2 (5 bases). The germline V gene encodes CDR1 SGHTA and CDR2 FQGNSA. The CDR3 is 14 residues long. The germline V and J ends were trimmed by 4 bases and 5 bases, with 12 bases remaining between them.

The V call is TRBV5-1, the J call TRBJ1-3; 10 positions agree with TRBD1. Germline lookup yields CDR1 SGHRS and CDR2 YFSETQ. The CDR3 is 14 amino acids. The ends lost 4 bases at V and 3 bases at J; junction bases unmatched: 1. The DNA for the CDR3 is TGCGCCAGCAGCGGGACAGGGGATGGAAACACCATATATTTT. Amino acids: CASSGTGDGNTIYF.

The chain joins TRBV4-1 to TRBJ2-7; 12 nucleotides match TRBD2. V lost 4 bases, J lost 6 bases, and 7 bases stayed unmatched. Looked up from germline, CDR1 is MGHRA and CDR2 is YSYEKL. The CDR3 totals 15 residues. The CDR3 coding sequence is TGCGCCAGCAGCCCTTCAGGACTAGCGGGACCCGAGCAGTACTTC. Amino acid sequence: CASSPSGLAGPEQYF.

The chain joins TRBV3-1 (or the pseudogene TRBV3-2) to TRBJ2-2; no firm D call. CDR1 LGHDT and CDR2 YNNKEL come from the germline V gene (reference sequence). Trimming removed 1 base from V and 3 bases from J, with 6 bases in between. The CDR3 has 14 residues. Written as DNA, the CDR3 is TGTGCCAGCAGCCAAGTGACGTACACCGGGGAGCTGTTTTTT. Its protein is CASSQVTYTGELFF.

The rearrangement links TRBV5-6 to TRBJ2-1; 7 nucleotides line up with TRBD2. Losses at the gene ends were 8 bases for V and 5 bases for J; bases not matched to a gene: 7. Germline CDR1 reads SGHDT; CDR2 reads YYEEEE. This CDR3 is 13 amino acids long. The CDR3 protein is CASTAGPNNEQFF. Written as DNA, the CDR3 is TGTGCCAGTACAGCGGGGCCGAACAATGAGCAGTTCTTC. Combining the CDR3 with reference TRBV5-6 and TRBJ2-1 gives the whole variable domain DAGVTQSPTHLIKTRGQQVTLRCSPKSGHDTVSWYQQALGQGPQFIFQYYEEEERQRGNFPDRFSGHQFPNYSSELNVNALLLGDSALYLCASTAGPNNEQFFGPGTRLTVL.

The rearrangement uses TRBV12-3 or TRBV12-4 and TRBJ1-2; no firm D call. This CDR3 region has 12 residues. Trimming removed 4 bases from V and 8 bases from J, with 11 bases in between. CDR3 in DNA: TGTGCCAGCAGTTCGGCGACAAACGGCTACACCTTC. Protein: CASSSATNGYTF.

CDR3 sequence reads: CASSLVTGPASGNTIYF. CDR3 in DNA: TGTGCCAGCAGCTTAGTAACAGGGCCAGCGTCTGGAAACACCATATATTTT. The chain uses TRBV7-9 and TRBJ1-3; tentatively, D is TRBD1 (6 bases). CDR3 length equals 17 residues. The germline V gene encodes CDR1 SEHNR and CDR2 FQNEAQ (reference sequence). With 1 base removed from V and 1 base from J, the gap between germline ends came to 14 bases.

This sequence joins TRBV27 and TRBJ2-5; D gene ambiguous. The ends were cut back, 0 bases at V and 5 bases at J, with 10 bases in the middle. This CDR3 has 14 residues. The germline V gene encodes CDR1 MNHEY and CDR2 SMNVEV (reference sequence). The CDR3 coding sequence is TGTGCCAGCAGTTTATCGCCCTTAGGGGAGACCCAGTACTTC. The encoded protein is CASSLSPLGETQYF.

This clone was seen a single time. The V and J genes are TRBV11-1 and TRBJ2-1, with TRBD2 matching 9 bases. After removal of 8 bases from V and 3 bases from J, the junction contained 11 bases not matched to a gene. The CDR3 length is 16 residues. CDR1 is SGHAT, CDR2 FQDESV, per germline (reference sequence). As DNA, the CDR3 is TGTGCCAGCTCCCTAGGGTTAGCGGGGGACTACAATGAGCAGTTCTTC. The encoded protein is CASSLGLAGDYNEQFF.

This chain joins TRBV29-1 and TRBJ2-4; no definite D call. Between the trimmed V and J ends, which lost 2 bases and 8 bases, there was a span of 10 bases. This CDR3 has 12 residues. Germline V lookup: CDR1 SQVTM, CDR2 ANQGSEA. The CDR3: CSVERDADIQYF. CDR3 DNA sequence: TGCAGCGTTGAACGTGACGCGGACATTCAGTACTTC.

The chain combines TRBV19 with TRBJ2-2; perhaps TRBD2 as D (6 bases). CDR1 and CDR2 (germline): LNHDA, SQIVND (reference sequence). V was pared by 6 bases and J by 1 base, with 12 bases between. This CDR3 is built from 15 residues. CDR3: CASRPHGRNTGELFF. The CDR3, as DNA: TGTGCCAGTAGACCTCACGGGAGGAACACCGGGGAGCTGTTTTTT.

The chain carries TRBV19 and TRBJ2-7; maybe TRBD2 (6 bases). CDR3 length: 15 amino acids. Germline values: CDR1 LNHDA, CDR2 SQIVND (reference sequence). V was cut by 4 bases and J by 1 base, with 14 bases left in between. The CDR3, as DNA: TGTGCCAGTAGTACAGTTTCGGCGGGGTCCTACGAGCAGTACTTC. It translates to CASSTVSAGSYEQYF.

The chain links TRBV9 to TRBJ2-5; perhaps TRBD2 as D (6 bases). The length of the CDR3 is 15 residues. V lost 3 bases and J lost 5, with 17 bases in between. CDR1 is SGDLS and CDR2 is YYNGEE in the germline V gene. In DNA form, the CDR3 reads TGTGCCAGCAGCGCGAGGAGGGGTGAGAGGGAGACCCAGTACTTC. Protein: CASSARRGERETQYF.

V gene TRBV6-1 combines with J gene TRBJ1-2, with D possibly being TRBD1 (5 bases). V lost 2 bases to trimming and J lost 8 bases, with 15 bases between them. The germline V gene has CDR1 MNHNS and CDR2 SASEGT. The CDR3 is 14 residues long. CDR3 coding DNA: TGTGCCAGCAGTGAAAAAGGGAGGGGAGGAGGCTACACCTTC. This sequence encodes CASSEKGRGGGYTF.

The chain joins TRBV6-5 to TRBJ2-3; 9 positions agree with TRBD2. V lost 7 bases, J lost 6 bases, and 11 bases stayed unmatched. The CDR3 loop spans 15 amino acids. Germline CDR1 and CDR2: MNHEY and SVGAGI. The CDR3 protein is CASTPQAGGGDTQYF. Written as DNA, the CDR3 is TGTGCCAGCACCCCCCAAGCGGGGGGAGGGGATACGCAGTATTTT.

The chain is built from TRBV28 and TRBJ1-2; D is unclear. CDR1 is MDHEN, CDR2 SYDVKM, per germline. The CDR3 runs to 16 residues. Trimming left V 2 bases short and J 0 bases short, with 13 bases between. The CDR3 here is CASSLMFRSANYGYTF. For the CDR3, the DNA is TGTGCCAGCAGTTTAATGTTCCGGTCAGCTAACTATGGCTACACCTTC.

V usage is TRBV3-1 (or the pseudogene TRBV3-2) and J usage is TRBJ2-7; no reliable D call. This CDR3 spans 14 amino acids. Looked up from germline, CDR1 is LGHDT and CDR2 is YNNKEL (reference sequence). Trimming shortened V by 1 base and J by 4 bases, and 11 bases separated the two germline ends. Written as DNA, the CDR3 is TGTGCCAGCAGCCAAGGCCTGGACGCGTACGAGCAGTACTTC. Amino acid sequence: CASSQGLDAYEQYF.

The chain joins TRBV6-4 to TRBJ1-2, with D perhaps TRBD1 (6 bases). This CDR3 is built from 14 residues. The germline V gene encodes CDR1 MRHNA and CDR2 SNTAGT. V lost 3 bases to trimming and J lost 14 bases, with 22 bases between them. CDR3 loop: CASSEGGQTPVKTF. In nucleotides, the CDR3 is TGTGCCAGCAGTGAGGGAGGACAGACTCCCGTGAAAACCTTC.

This sequence joins TRBV5-6 and TRBJ2-3; D may be TRBD1 (5 bases). The CDR3 length is 13 residues. Germline CDR1 and CDR2: SGHDT and YYEEEE. The V end lost 0 bases, the J end lost 5 bases, and 7 bases lay between the germline ends. CDR3 coding DNA: TGTGCCAGCAGCTTGGAAGACAGAGATACGCAGTATTTT. This sequence encodes CASSLEDRDTQYF. Combining the CDR3 with reference TRBV5-6 and TRBJ2-3 gives the whole variable domain DAGVTQSPTHLIKTRGQQVTLRCSPKSGHDTVSWYQQALGQGPQFIFQYYEEEERQRGNFPDRFSGHQFPNYSSELNVNALLLGDSALYLCASSLEDRDTQYFGPGTRLTVL.

Turning to this clone: At one end the junction does not follow the germline gene, possibly because of a read error. This sequence joins TRBV7-7 and TRBJ2-3; D gene ambiguous. CDR1 SSHAT and CDR2 FNYEAQ come from the germline V gene (reference sequence). The length of the CDR3 is 17 residues. The CDR3 protein is CASSLLPPRPSTDTQYF. In DNA form, the CDR3 reads TGTGCTAGCAGCTTACTTCCCCCGCGGCCTAGCACAGATACGCAGTATTTT.

The chain employs TRBV19 and TRBJ1-1; tentative D call: TRBD1 (5 bases). Trimming removed 4 bases at V and 8 bases at J, with 14 bases between. The CDR3 length is 13 residues. Germline CDR1 and CDR2: LNHDA and SQIVND (reference sequence). The CDR3 sequence is CASSTQVRGEAFF. The CDR3 nucleotides are TGTGCCAGTAGTACCCAGGTGAGGGGCGAAGCTTTCTTT.

This clone has a single count. The chain has TRBV2 and TRBJ2-7, with a weak D call TRBD2 (6 bases). The ends were cut back, 5 bases at V and 3 bases at J, with 17 bases in the middle. CDR1 is SNHLY and CDR2 is FYNNEI in the germline V gene. CDR3 length equals 15 residues. DNA of the CDR3: TGTGCCAGCAGTACGTCTCCGGGACTGGGCTACGAGCAGTACTTC. Translating it yields CASSTSPGLGYEQYF.